Below are 10 T cell receptor beta chains sequenced from a single sample in a study of CD8 T cells in ankylosing spondylitis. Each CDR3 protein is one row after TCRdb ran MiXCR on the 5' RACE reads. The profile shows about 320,000 distinct CDR3 sequences, 11% of them singletons. Sequenced input: blood, either unsorted or a sorted T cell fraction (not recorded which). These receptor sequences come from a female donor with ankylosing spondylitis or in good health (not recorded which).

At least ten counts were recorded for this clonotype. The J gene is TRBJ1-2, the V gene TRBV5-1; no clear D gene. There are 16 residues in the CDR3. Per the germline V gene, CDR1 is SGHRS and CDR2 is YFSETQ. V was trimmed by 4 bases and J by 2 bases, leaving 18 bases between them. CDR3 amino acids: CASSHSPLQRNYGYTF. CDR3 nucleotide sequence: TGCGCCAGCAGCCATTCCCCCCTTCAGCGAAACTATGGCTACACCTTC.

A few counts support this clonotype. Mismatch with germline at one junction end may stem from a read error. V gene TRBV3-1 combines with J gene TRBJ2-1, with 9 bases identical to TRBD2. The germline V gene encodes CDR1 LGHDT and CDR2 YNNKEL (reference sequence). CDR3 size: 14 residues. The CDR3 nucleotides are TGTGCCAGCAGCCAAGATGGGATAGCGGGGGCCGCGGTCTTC. This encodes CASSQDGIAGAAVF.

This clonotype was seen a few times. The chain links TRBV7-2 to TRBJ2-1, with D unclear. The CDR3 is 13 amino acids. V gave up 5 bases and J gave up 2 bases, with 7 bases separating them. From germline, CDR1 is SGHTA and CDR2 FQGNSA. CDR3 amino acids: CASSHPPYNEQFF. In DNA, the CDR3 is TGTGCCAGCAGCCACCCCCCCTACAATGAGCAGTTCTTC.

In this sample, this clonotype turned up many times. The rearrangement links TRBV15 to TRBJ2-2, with D hard to call. This CDR3 contains 13 residues. Trimming shortened V by 0 bases and J by 9 bases, and 8 bases separated the two germline ends. CDR1 and CDR2 from the germline V gene are LNHNV and YYDKDF (reference sequence). The CDR3 loop reads CATSREGRRELFF. The CDR3 DNA follows: TGTGCCACCAGCAGAGAGGGTAGGCGGGAGCTGTTTTTT. The full variable domain, with the rest looked up from reference TRBV15 and TRBJ2-2, is DAMVIQNPRYQVTQFGKPVTLSCSQTLNHNVMYWYQQKSSQAPKLLFHYYDKDFNNEADTPDNFQSRRPNTSFCFLDIRSPGLGDTAMYLCATSREGRRELFFGEGSRLTVL.

The CDR3 protein is CASGLSPRTSGRRTYNEQFF. The DNA for the CDR3 is TGTGCTAGTGGTTTGAGCCCCCGGACTAGCGGGAGGCGAACCTACAATGAGCAGTTCTTC. The V call is TRBV12-5, the J call TRBJ2-1; 14 positions match TRBD2. The length of the CDR3 is 20 residues. V lost 2 bases to trimming and J lost 2 bases; unmatched junction nucleotides: 11. Germline CDR1 is LGHNT and CDR2 is FRNRAP.

This clonotype was observed a handful of times. The chain recombines TRBV5-1 with TRBJ2-5, with 7 bases that match TRBD2. In germline, CDR1 is SGHRS, CDR2 YFSETQ. The CDR3 is made up of 15 amino acids. J was trimmed by 5 bases and V by 3 bases; bases with no gene match: 10. The CDR3 sequence is CASSSEPGAGETQYF. In nucleotides, the CDR3 is TGCGCCAGCAGCTCAGAGCCGGGAGCGGGGGAGACCCAGTACTTC.

This clonotype has a count of ten or more. The V and J genes are TRBV7-2 and TRBJ2-7; D ambiguous. The CDR3 loop spans 13 amino acids. CDR1 is SGHTA and CDR2 is FQGNSA in the germline V gene. The V end lost 2 bases, the J end lost 6 bases, and 11 bases lay between the germline ends. CDR3 bases: TGTGCCAGCAGCTTATTCGAAAGAAGCGAGCAGTACTTC. Amino acid sequence: CASSLFERSEQYF.

There are many counts of this clonotype. The chain carries TRBV6-5 and TRBJ1-3; D may be TRBD1 (5 bases). CDR1 is MNHEY, CDR2 SVGAGI, per germline. This CDR3 spans 16 amino acids. V was clipped by 4 bases and J by 4 bases, with 17 bases between them. The CDR3 nucleotides read TGTGCCAGCAGTTCCCAAGGGGTCTTGAGCGGAAACACCATATATTTT. As protein: CASSSQGVLSGNTIYF.

This clonotype came up many times. The chain is built from TRBV12-3 or TRBV12-4 and TRBJ1-1; D gene ambiguous. The V and J ends lost 7 bases and 3 bases respectively, with 6 bases between them. The CDR3 length is 11 residues. CDR3 sequence (DNA): TGTGCCAGCATCGAGTACACTGAAGCTTTCTTT. Translated, it gives CASIEYTEAFF.

This clonotype was seen more than once but under ten times. In DNA form, the CDR3 reads TGCGCCAGCAGCCACGGGACTAGCGGGGGGTCAACAGATACGCAGTATTTT. Amino acids: CASSHGTSGGSTDTQYF. The rearrangement links TRBV5-1 to TRBJ2-3; 15 bases fit TRBD2. This CDR3 comprises 17 residues. Germline loops: CDR1 SGHRS, CDR2 YFSETQ. J lost 3 bases, V lost 4 bases, and 6 bases had no gene match.